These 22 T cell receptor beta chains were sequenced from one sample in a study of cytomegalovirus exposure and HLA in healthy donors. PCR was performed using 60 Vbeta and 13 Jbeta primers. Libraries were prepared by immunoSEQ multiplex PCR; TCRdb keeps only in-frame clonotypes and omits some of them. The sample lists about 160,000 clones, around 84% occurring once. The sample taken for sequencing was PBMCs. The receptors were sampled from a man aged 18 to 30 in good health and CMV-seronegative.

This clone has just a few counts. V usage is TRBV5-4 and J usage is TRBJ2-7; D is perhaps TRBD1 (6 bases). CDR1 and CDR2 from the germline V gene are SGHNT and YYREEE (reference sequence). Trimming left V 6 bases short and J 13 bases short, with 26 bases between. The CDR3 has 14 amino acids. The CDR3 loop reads CASTLQGSPGREYF. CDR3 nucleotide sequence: TGTGCCAGCACCTTACAGGGATCCCCCGGACGGGAATACTTC.

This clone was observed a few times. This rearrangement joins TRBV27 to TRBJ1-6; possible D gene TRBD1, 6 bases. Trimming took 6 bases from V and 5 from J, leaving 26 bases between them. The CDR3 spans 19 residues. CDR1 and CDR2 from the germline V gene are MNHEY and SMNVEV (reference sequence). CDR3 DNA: TGTGCCAGCAGCCCAATTCGCCCCAGGGGCGACCGTAATAATTCACCCCTCCACTTT. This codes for CASSPIRPRGDRNNSPLHF.

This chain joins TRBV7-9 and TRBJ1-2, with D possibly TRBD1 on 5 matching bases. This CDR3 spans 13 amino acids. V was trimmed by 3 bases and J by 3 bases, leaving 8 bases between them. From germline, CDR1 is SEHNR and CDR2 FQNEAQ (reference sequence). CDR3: CASSLGGDYGYTF. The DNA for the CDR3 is TGTGCCAGCAGCTTGGGGGGTGACTATGGCTACACCTTC. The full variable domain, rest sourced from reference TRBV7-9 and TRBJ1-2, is DTGVSQNPRHKITKRGQNVTFRCDPISEHNRLYWYRQTLGQGPEFLTYFQNEAQLEKSRLLSDRFSAERPKGSFSTLEIQRTEQGDSAMYLCASSLGGDYGYTFGSGTRLTVV.

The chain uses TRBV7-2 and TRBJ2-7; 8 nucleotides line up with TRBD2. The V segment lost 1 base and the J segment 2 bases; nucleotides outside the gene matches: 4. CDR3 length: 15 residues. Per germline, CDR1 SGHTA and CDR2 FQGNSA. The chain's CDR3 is CASSLVGRGAYEQYF. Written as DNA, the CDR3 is TGTGCCAGCAGCTTAGTAGGGCGGGGGGCCTACGAGCAGTACTTC. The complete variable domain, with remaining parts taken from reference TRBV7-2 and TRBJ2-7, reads GAGVSQSPSNKVTEKGKDVELRCDPISGHTALYWYRQSLGQGLEFLIYFQGNSAPDKSGLPSDRFSAERTGGSVSTLTIQRTQQEDSAVYLCASSLVGRGAYEQYFGPGTRLTVT.

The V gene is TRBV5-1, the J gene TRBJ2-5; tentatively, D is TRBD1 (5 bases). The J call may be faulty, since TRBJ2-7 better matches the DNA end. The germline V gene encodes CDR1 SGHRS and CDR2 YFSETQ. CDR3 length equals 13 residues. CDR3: CASSRTREDEQYF. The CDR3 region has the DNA TGCGCCAGCTCCCGGACAAGGGAAGACGAGCAGTACTTC.

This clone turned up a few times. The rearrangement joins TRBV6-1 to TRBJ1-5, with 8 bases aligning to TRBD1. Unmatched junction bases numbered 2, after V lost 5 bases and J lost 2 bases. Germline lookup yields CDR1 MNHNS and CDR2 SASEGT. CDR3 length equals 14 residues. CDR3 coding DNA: TGTGCCAGCAGTCCGGGACAGGGCAATCAGCCCCAGCATTTT. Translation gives CASSPGQGNQPQHF.

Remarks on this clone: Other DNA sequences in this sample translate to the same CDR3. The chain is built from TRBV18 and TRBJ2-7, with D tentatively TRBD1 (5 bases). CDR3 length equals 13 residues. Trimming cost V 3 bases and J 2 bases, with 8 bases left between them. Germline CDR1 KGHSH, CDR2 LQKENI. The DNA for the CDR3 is TGTGCCAGCTCACCGACAGAAACCTACGAGCAGTACTTC. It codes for CASSPTETYEQYF. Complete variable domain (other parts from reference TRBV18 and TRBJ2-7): NAGVMQNPRHLVRRRGQEARLRCSPMKGHSHVYWYRQLPEEGLKFMVYLQKENIIDESGMPKERFSAEFPKEGPSILRIQQVVRGDSAAYFCASSPTETYEQYFGPGTRLTVT.

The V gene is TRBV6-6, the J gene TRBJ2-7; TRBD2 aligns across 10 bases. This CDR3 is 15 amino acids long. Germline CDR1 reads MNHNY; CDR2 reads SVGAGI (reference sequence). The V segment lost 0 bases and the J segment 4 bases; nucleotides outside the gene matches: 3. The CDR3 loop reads CASSYSSGGFYEQYF. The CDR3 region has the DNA TGTGCCAGCAGTTACTCTAGCGGGGGGTTTTACGAGCAGTACTTC.

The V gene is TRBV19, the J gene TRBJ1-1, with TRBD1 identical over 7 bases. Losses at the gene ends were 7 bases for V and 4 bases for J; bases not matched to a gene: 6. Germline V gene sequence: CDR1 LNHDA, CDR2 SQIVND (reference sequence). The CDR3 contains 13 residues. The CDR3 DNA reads TGTGCCAGTACCCGACAGGGTCGCACTGAAGCTTTCTTT. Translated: CASTRQGRTEAFF. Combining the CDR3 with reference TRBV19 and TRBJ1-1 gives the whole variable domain DGGITQSPKYLFRKEGQNVTLSCEQNLNHDAMYWYRQDPGQGLRLIYYSQIVNDFQKGDIAEGYSVSREKKESFPLTVTSAQKNPTAFYLCASTRQGRTEAFFGQGTRLTVV.

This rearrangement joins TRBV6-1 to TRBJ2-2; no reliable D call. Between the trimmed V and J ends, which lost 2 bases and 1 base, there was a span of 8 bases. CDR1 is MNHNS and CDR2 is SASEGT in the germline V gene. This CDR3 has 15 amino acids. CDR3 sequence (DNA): TGTGCCAGCAGTGAACTATATGTGAACACCGGGGAGCTGTTTTTT. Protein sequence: CASSELYVNTGELFF.

The CDR3 DNA sequence: TGTGCCAGCAGTTTGGGGGCAGGCCGCTCTGGAAACACCATATATTTT. Amino acids: CASSLGAGRSGNTIYF. V usage is TRBV2 and J usage is TRBJ1-3, with D possibly matching TRBD1 (6 bases). Germline V gene data show CDR1 as SNHLY and CDR2 as FYNNEI. CDR3 length equals 16 residues. The V end was cut by 5 bases, the J end by 0 bases, with 14 bases between. Full variable domain (outside the CDR3, taken from reference TRBV2 and TRBJ1-3): EPEVTQTPSHQVTQMGQEVILRCVPISNHLYFYWYRQILGQKVEFLVSFYNNEISEKSEIFDDQFSVERPDGSNFTLKIRSTKLEDSAMYFCASSLGAGRSGNTIYFGEGSWLTVV.

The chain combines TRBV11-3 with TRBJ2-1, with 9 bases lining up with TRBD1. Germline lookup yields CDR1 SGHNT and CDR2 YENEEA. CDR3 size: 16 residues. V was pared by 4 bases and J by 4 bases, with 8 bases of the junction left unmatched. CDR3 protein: CASSSEGQGGYNEQFF. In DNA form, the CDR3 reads TGTGCCAGCAGCTCCGAGGGACAGGGCGGGTACAATGAGCAGTTCTTC. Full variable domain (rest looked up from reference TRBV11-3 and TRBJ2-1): EAGVVQSPRYKIIEKKQPVAFWCNPISGHNTLYWYLQNLGQGPELLIRYENEEAVDDSQLPKDRFSAERLKGVDSTLKIQPAELGDSAVYLCASSSEGQGGYNEQFFGPGTRLTVL.

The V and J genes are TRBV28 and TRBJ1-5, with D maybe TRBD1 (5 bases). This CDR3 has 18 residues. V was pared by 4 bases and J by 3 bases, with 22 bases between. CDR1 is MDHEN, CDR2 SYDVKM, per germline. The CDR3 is CASSSIGVWGGTNQPQHF. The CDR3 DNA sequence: TGTGCCAGCAGTTCCATCGGGGTGTGGGGGGGGACCAATCAGCCCCAGCATTTT.

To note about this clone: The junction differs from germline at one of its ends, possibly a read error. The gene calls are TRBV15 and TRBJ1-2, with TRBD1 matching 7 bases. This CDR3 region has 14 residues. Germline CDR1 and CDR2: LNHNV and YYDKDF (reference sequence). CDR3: CATNRVTGPYGYTF. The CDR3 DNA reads TGTGCCACCAACAGAGTGACAGGGCCGTATGGCTACACCTTC. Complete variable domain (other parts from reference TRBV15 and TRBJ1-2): DAMVIQNPRYQVTQFGKPVTLSCSQTLNHNVMYWYQQKSSQAPKLLFHYYDKDFNNEADTPDNFQSRRPNTSFCFLDIRSPGLGDTAMYLCATNRVTGPYGYTFGSGTRLTVV.

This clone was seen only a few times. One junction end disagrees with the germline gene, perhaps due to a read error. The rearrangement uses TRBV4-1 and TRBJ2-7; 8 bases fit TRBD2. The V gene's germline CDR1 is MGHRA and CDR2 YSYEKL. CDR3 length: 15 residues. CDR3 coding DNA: TGCGCCAGCAGCCAAAATAGCGGGGATACCTACGGGCAGTACTTC. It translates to CASSQNSGDTYGQYF.

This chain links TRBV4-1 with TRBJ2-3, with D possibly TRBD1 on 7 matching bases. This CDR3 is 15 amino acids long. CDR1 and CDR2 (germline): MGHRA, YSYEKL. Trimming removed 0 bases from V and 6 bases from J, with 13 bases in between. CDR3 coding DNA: TGCGCCAGCAGCCAAGACCCCAGGGGGGCCGATACGCAGTATTTT. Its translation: CASSQDPRGADTQYF.

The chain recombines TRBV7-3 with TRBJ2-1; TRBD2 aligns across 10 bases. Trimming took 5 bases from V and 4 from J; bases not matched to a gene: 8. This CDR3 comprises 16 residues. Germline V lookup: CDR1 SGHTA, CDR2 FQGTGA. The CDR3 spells CASSPQGLAAYNEQFF. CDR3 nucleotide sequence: TGTGCCAGCAGCCCCCAAGGACTAGCGGCGTACAATGAGCAGTTCTTC.

CDR3: CASSLAWNRAASGNTIYF. CDR3 DNA sequence: TGTGCCAGCAGCTTGGCGTGGAACAGGGCGGCCTCTGGAAACACCATATATTTT. This chain links TRBV5-4 with TRBJ1-3; the D gene is possibly TRBD1 (6 bases). The CDR3 contains 18 residues. The germline gives CDR1 SGHNT, CDR2 YYREEE (reference sequence). Trimming took off 0 bases at V and 0 bases at J, with 16 bases between the two ends.

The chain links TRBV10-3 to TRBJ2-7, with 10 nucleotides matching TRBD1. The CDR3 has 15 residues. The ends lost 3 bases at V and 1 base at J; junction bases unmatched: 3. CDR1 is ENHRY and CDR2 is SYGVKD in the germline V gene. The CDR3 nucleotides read TGTGCCATCAGTGAAGGACAGGGGGTTTCCTACGAGCAGTACTTC. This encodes CAISEGQGVSYEQYF.

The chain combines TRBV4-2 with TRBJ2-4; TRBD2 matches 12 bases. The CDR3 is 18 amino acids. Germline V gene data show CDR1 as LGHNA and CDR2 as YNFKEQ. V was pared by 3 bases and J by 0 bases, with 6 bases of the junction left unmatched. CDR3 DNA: TGTGCCAGCAGCCACTCGACTAGCGGGGGACTAGCCAAAAACATTCAGTACTTC. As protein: CASSHSTSGGLAKNIQYF.

The CDR3 loop is CASSASPWSRGQETQYF. In DNA, the CDR3 is TGTGCCAGCAGCGCGAGCCCCTGGAGCAGGGGGCAAGAGACCCAGTACTTC. The chain is built from TRBV2 and TRBJ2-5, with TRBD1 matching over 7 bases. In germline, CDR1 is SNHLY, CDR2 FYNNEI. V was clipped by 6 bases and J by 2 bases; unmatched bases: 15. This CDR3 region has 17 residues.

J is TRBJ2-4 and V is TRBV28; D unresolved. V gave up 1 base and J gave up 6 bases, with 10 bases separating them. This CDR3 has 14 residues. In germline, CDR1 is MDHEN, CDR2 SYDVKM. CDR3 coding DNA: TGTGCCAGCAGTTTATATATGGTGGCAAACATTCAGTACTTC. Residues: CASSLYMVANIQYF.